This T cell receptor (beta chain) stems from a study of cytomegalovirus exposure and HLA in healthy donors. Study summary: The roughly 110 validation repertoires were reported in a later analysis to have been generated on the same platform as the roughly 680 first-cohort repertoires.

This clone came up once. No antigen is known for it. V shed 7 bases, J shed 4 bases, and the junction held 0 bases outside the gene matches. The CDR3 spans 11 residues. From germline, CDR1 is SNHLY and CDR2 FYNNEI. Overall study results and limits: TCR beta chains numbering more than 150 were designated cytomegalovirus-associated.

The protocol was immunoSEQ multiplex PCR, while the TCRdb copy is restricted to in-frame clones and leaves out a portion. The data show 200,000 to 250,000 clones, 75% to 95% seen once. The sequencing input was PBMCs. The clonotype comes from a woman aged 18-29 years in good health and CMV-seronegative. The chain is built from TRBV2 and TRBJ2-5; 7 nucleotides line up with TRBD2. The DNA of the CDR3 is TGTGCCAGCACGGGAGGAGAGACCCAGTACTTC. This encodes CASTGGETQYF.